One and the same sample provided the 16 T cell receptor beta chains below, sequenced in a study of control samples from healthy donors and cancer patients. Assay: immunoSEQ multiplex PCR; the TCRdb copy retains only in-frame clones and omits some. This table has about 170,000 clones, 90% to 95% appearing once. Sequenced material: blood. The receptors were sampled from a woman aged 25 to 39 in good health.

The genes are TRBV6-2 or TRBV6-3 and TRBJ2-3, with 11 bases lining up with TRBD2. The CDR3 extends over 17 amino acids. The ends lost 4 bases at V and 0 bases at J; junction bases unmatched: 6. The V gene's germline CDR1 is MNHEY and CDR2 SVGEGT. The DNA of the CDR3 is TGTGCCAGCAGTTTTTCCCGACTAGCGGGGAGCACAGATACGCAGTATTTT. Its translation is CASSFSRLAGSTDTQYF.

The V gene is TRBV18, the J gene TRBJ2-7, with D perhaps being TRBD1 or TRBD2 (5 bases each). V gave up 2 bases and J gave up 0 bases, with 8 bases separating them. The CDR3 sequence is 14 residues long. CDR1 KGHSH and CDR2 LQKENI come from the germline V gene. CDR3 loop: CASSPGTVSYEQYF. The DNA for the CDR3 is TGTGCCAGCTCACCAGGGACGGTCTCCTACGAGCAGTACTTC.

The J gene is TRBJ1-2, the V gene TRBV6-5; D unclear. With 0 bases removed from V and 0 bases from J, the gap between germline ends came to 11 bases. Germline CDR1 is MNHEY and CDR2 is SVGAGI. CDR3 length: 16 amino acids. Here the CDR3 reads CASSYSMTATNYGYTF. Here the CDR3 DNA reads TGTGCCAGCAGTTACTCGATGACGGCTACTAACTATGGCTACACCTTC.

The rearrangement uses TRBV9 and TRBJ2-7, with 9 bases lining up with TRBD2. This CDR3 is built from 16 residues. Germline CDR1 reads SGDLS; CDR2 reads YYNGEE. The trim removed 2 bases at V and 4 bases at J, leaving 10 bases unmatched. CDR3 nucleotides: TGTGCCAGCAGCGTTCGCTCTAGCGGGGAGGTTTACGAGCAGTACTTC. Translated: CASSVRSSGEVYEQYF. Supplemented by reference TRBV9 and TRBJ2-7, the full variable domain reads DSGVTQTPKHLITATGQRVTLRCSPRSGDLSVYWYQQSLDQGLQFLIQYYNGEERAKGNILERFSAQQFPDLHSELNLSSLELGDSALYFCASSVRSSGEVYEQYFGPGTRLTVT.

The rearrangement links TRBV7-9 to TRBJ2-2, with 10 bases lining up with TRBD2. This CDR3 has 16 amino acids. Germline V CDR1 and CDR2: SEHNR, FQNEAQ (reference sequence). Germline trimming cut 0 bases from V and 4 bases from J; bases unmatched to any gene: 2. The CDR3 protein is CASSLALAGATGELFF. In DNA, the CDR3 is TGTGCCAGCAGCTTAGCCCTAGCGGGAGCCACCGGGGAGCTGTTTTTT.

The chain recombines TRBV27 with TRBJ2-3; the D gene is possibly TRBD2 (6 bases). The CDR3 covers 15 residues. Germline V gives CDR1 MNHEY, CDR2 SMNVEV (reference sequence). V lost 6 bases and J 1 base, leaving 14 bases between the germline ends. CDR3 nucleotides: TGTGCCAGCAGAACCGGGACTCGACGCACAGATACGCAGTATTTT. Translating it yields CASRTGTRRTDTQYF.

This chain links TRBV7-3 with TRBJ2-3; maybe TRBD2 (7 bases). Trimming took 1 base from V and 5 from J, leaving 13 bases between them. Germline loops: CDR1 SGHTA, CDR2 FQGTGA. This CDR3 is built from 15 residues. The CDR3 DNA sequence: TGTGCCAGCAGCTTAAATGGGGGGGCAGGAGATACGCAGTATTTT. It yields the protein CASSLNGGAGDTQYF.

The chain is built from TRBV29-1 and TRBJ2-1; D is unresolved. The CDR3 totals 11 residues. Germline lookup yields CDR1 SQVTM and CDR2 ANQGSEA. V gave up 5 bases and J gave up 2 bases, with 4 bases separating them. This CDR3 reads CSVLPYNEQFF. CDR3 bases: TGCAGCGTTCTCCCCTACAATGAGCAGTTCTTC.

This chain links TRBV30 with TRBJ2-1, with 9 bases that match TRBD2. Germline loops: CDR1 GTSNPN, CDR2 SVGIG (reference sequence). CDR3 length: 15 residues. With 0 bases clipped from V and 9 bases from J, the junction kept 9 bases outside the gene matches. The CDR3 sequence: CAWSVTLAGGSEQFF. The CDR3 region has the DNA TGTGCCTGGAGTGTAACGCTGGCGGGAGGGAGTGAGCAGTTCTTC.

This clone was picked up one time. The CDR3 DNA is TGTGCCAGCAGCTCACAATCCGGGACTAACTCCTACGAGCAGTACTTC. Amino acids: CASSSQSGTNSYEQYF. The V gene is TRBV13, the J gene TRBJ2-7; TRBD2 agrees at 7 bases. Germline-derived CDR1 and CDR2 are PRHDT and FYEKMQ (reference sequence). This CDR3 has 16 residues. J lost 0 bases, V lost 4 bases, and 9 bases had no gene match.

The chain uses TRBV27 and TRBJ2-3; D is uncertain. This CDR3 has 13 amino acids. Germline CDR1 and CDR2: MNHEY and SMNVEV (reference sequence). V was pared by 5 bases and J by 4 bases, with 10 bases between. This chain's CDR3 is CASSPTPADTQYF. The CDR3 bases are TGTGCCAGCAGTCCAACGCCCGCAGATACGCAGTATTTT.

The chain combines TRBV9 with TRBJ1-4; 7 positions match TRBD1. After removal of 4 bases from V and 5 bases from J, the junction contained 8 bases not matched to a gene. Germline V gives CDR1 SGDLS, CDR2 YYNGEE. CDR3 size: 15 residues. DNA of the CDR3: TGTGCCAGCAGCACCTCCGGGACAGAGAATGAAAAACTGTTTTTT. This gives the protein CASSTSGTENEKLFF.

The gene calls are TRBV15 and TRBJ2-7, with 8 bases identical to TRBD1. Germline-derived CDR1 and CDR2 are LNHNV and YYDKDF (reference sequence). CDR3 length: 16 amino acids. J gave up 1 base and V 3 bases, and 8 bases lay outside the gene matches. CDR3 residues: CATSSIGTGGSYEQYF. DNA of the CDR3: TGTGCCACCAGCAGCATCGGGACAGGAGGGTCCTACGAGCAGTACTTC.

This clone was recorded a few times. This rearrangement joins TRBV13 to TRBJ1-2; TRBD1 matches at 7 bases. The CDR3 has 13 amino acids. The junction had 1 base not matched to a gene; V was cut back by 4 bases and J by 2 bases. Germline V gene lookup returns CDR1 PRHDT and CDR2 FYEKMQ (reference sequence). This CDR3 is CASSSGQNYGYTF. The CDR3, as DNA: TGTGCCAGCAGCTCGGGACAGAACTATGGCTACACCTTC.

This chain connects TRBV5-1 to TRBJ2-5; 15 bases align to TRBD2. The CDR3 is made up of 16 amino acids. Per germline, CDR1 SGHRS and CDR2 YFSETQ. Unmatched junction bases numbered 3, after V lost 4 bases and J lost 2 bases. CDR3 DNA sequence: TGCGCCAGCAGCCTCGGGACTAGCGGGAGGCAAGAGACCCAGTACTTC. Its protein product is CASSLGTSGRQETQYF.

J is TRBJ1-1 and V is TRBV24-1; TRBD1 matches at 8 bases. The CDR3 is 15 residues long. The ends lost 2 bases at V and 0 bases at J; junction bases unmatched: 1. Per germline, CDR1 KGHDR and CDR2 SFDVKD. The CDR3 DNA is TGTGCCACCAGTGATTGGACAGGGATGAACACTGAAGCTTTCTTT. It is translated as CATSDWTGMNTEAFF.